This is a list of T cell receptor beta chains from one sample in a study of regulatory T cells in long-lasting Graves disease. TCRdb called the multiplex PCR reads again in MiXCR, with one record for every CDR3 protein. The data show roughly 420,000 distinct CDR3 sequences, with 14% seen just once and more than 15% held by the top ten. Another study also made use of these data, one on T cells in Graves' hyperthyroidism and ophthalmopathy.

The input for sequencing was peripheral blood mononuclear cells (PBMCs), taken at new diagnosis, from a patient treated with antithyroid drugs. All receptors come from a woman in her fifties or sixties with Graves disease. CDR3s include the opening cysteine and the closing phenylalanine or tryptophan. The D gene is left open where the match is weak. Expanded clones are given a class, and other clones once, few, many or no size at all.

TRBD2,many,TRBV29-1,TRBJ2-7,CSVELAGISYEQYF,TGCAGCGTTGAACTAGCGGGCATATCCTACGAGCAGTACTTC
NA,NA,TRBV9,TRBJ2-1,CASSATGGAGNNEQFF,TGTGCCAGCAGCGCAACAGGGGGAGCGGGAAACAATGAGCAGTTCTTC
NA,many,TRBV11-3,TRBJ2-1,CASSLLPDNEQFF,TGTGCCAGCAGCTTATTGCCGGACAATGAGCAGTTCTTC
NA,many,TRBV3-1,TRBJ2-3,CASSQSSYADTQYF,TGTGCCAGCAGCCAAAGTTCTTACGCAGATACGCAGTATTTT
TRBD1,few,TRBV28,TRBJ2-1,CASRTRDRAVNEQFF,TGTGCCAGCAGGACCCGGGACAGGGCAGTTAATGAGCAGTTCTTC
TRBD2,NA,TRBV20-1,TRBJ2-1,CSAISVGGRAYNEQFF,TGCAGTGCTATAAGTGTAGGCGGGAGGGCTTACAATGAGCAGTTCTTC
NA,NA,TRBV30,TRBJ1-5,CAWKGEGTNQPQHF,TGTGCCTGGAAGGGGGAAGGGACTAATCAGCCCCAGCATTTT
NA,many,TRBV12-3/TRBV12-4,TRBJ2-3,CASSLGTHKTDTQYF,TGTGCCAGCAGCTTAGGGACTCACAAGACAGATACGCAGTATTTT
TRBD1,many,TRBV6-5,TRBJ2-5,CASSYSLDRGQETQYF,TGTGCCAGCAGTTACTCGTTAGACAGGGGCCAAGAGACCCAGTACTTC
TRBD2,many,TRBV2,TRBJ2-3,CASSRPGTSGSPRTDTQYF,TGTGCCAGCAGTCGTCCCGGGACTAGCGGGAGTCCCCGCACAGATACGCAGTATTTT
NA,many,TRBV28,TRBJ1-1,CASSPIGGQNTEAFF,TGTGCCAGCAGTCCCATTGGAGGCCAGAACACTGAAGCTTTCTTT
TRBD2,many,TRBV2,TRBJ2-1,CARKTSGMHNEQFF,TGTGCCAGGAAGACTAGCGGGATGCACAATGAGCAGTTCTTC
NA,many,TRBV4-2,TRBJ2-7,CASSQDTASVYEQYF,TGTGCCAGCAGCCAAGATACGGCTAGCGTCTACGAGCAGTACTTC
NA,NA,TRBV5-4,TRBJ2-5,CASSFRDSPSETQYF,TGTGCCAGCAGCTTCCGGGACTCCCCCTCGGAGACCCAGTACTTC
TRBD2,few,TRBV9,TRBJ2-6,CASSPLAGAAGANVLTF,TGTGCCAGCAGCCCACTAGCGGGAGCAGCAGGGGCCAACGTCCTGACTTTC
NA,many,TRBV6-5,TRBJ1-5,CASSYSVGQPQHF,TGTGCCAGCAGTTACTCGGTGGGACAGCCCCAGCATTTT
TRBD2,NA,TRBV19,TRBJ2-1,CASSRSSGRANEQFF,TGTGCCAGTAGTAGATCTAGCGGGAGGGCCAATGAGCAGTTCTTC
TRBD2,many,TRBV3-1,TRBJ2-4,CASSQVRLAGTLQYF,TGTGCCAGCAGCCAAGTTCGACTAGCGGGAACCCTTCAGTACTTC
TRBD1,few,TRBV2,TRBJ1-2,CASRFGQGDYGYTF,TGTGCCAGCAGATTTGGACAGGGCGACTATGGCTACACCTTC
TRBD2,NA,TRBV7-2,TRBJ2-4,CARSSNGLAGYLAKNIQYF,TGTGCCAGAAGCTCAAATGGACTAGCGGGATATCTGGCCAAAAACATTCAGTACTTC
NA,NA,TRBV6-1,TRBJ2-7,CASSDGAYEQYF,TGTGCCAGCAGTGACGGGGCCTACGAGCAGTACTTC
TRBD1,few,TRBV5-1,TRBJ2-6,CASSSGQPIRSGANVLTF,TGCGCCAGCAGCTCGGGACAGCCTATTCGCTCTGGGGCCAACGTCCTGACTTTC
TRBD2,many,TRBV6-1,TRBJ2-7,CASSPVGSGYEQYF,TGTGCCAGCAGCCCCGTAGGTAGCGGGTACGAGCAGTACTTC
TRBD1,NA,TRBV11-2,TRBJ2-7,CASSLSYGTGGYEQYF,TGTGCCAGCAGCTTGAGCTATGGGACAGGGGGCTACGAGCAGTACTTC
TRBD2,many,TRBV6-2/TRBV6-3,TRBJ2-1,CASSYGLAVYNEQFF,TGTGCCAGCAGTTACGGACTAGCCGTTTACAATGAGCAGTTCTTC
NA,NA,TRBV9,TRBJ2-5,CASSRGVREETQYF,TGTGCCAGCAGCCGAGGGGTAAGAGAGGAGACCCAGTACTTC
NA,many,TRBV7-3,TRBJ2-7,CASSLSPDSYEQYF,TGTGCCAGCAGCTTAAGTCCTGACTCCTACGAGCAGTACTTC
NA,many,TRBV6-2/TRBV6-3,TRBJ2-4,CASSYDRAKNIQYF,TGTGCCAGCAGTTACGACAGGGCCAAAAACATTCAGTACTTC
NA,few,TRBV6-9,TRBJ2-3,CASSYSGTSTDTQYF,TGTGCCAGCAGTTACTCAGGGACTAGCACAGATACGCAGTATTTT
TRBD2,NA,TRBV27,TRBJ2-4,CASSWGGRAKNIQYF,TGTGCCAGCAGTTGGGGAGGGAGAGCCAAAAACATTCAGTACTTC
TRBD1,NA,TRBV6-1,TRBJ1-2,CASIGRQGGDYGYTF,TGTGCCAGCATCGGTAGACAGGGCGGAGACTATGGCTACACCTTC
NA,many,TRBV9,TRBJ2-4,CASSVSGSGYDYNIQYF,TGTGCCAGCAGCGTTTCTGGGAGCGGCTATGACTACAACATTCAGTACTTC
NA,many,TRBV28,TRBJ2-3,CASSSTGLTDTQYF,TGTGCCAGCAGTTCGACGGGACTCACAGATACGCAGTATTTT
NA,few,TRBV19,TRBJ2-3,CASSMRRALNTDTQYF,TGTGCCAGTAGTATGAGAAGGGCTTTGAACACAGATACGCAGTATTTT
TRBD1,many,TRBV27,TRBJ2-2,CASSPDVQGFGDTGELFF,TGTGCCAGCAGTCCGGACGTACAGGGGTTCGGTGACACCGGGGAGCTGTTTTTT
TRBD1,NA,TRBV3-1,TRBJ1-1,CASSHSGGDHEAFF,TGTGCCAGCAGCCACTCAGGGGGGGATCATGAAGCTTTCTTT
NA,many,TRBV7-9,TRBJ2-3,CASSLKWVGGVTDTQYF,TGTGCCAGCAGCTTAAAGTGGGTGGGAGGCGTCACAGATACGCAGTATTTT
TRBD2,NA,TRBV5-1,TRBJ2-1,CASSTGLAGTNEQFF,TGCGCCAGCAGCACGGGACTAGCGGGAACCAATGAGCAGTTCTTC
TRBD2,few,TRBV11-3,TRBJ2-1,CASSLGTSGRAVEQFF,TGTGCCAGCAGCTTAGGAACTAGCGGGAGGGCCGTTGAGCAGTTCTTC
NA,NA,TRBV2,TRBJ1-5,CASSTRTAQPQHF,TGTGCCAGCAGTACCCGGACAGCCCAGCCCCAGCATTTT
NA,many,TRBV5-6,TRBJ2-7,CASSLGRGRDEQYF,TGTGCCAGCAGCTTGGGCAGGGGTCGGGACGAGCAGTACTTC